The clone carrying this TCR beta chain was recorded at least ten times. As yet, its antigen is unknown. This sample is part of a study of T cells after yellow fever vaccination. General study points: There was a possibility that FACS-sorted repertoires contained abundant clonotypes contaminating from the bulk population. At approximately 96% for CD4 and 70% to 90% for CD8, most primary-vaccination clones showed up again after the booster. Of the clonotypes, a small share occurred in both CD4 and CD8 compartments.

Generation of TCR cDNA used 5'RACE template switching (which added a universal primer site and UMIs). TCRdb called the 5' RACE reads again in MiXCR, with one record for every CDR3 protein. This repertoire shows a few hundred thousand distinct CDR3 sequences, around 8.1% found once; its top ten account for 17%. Germline V lookup: CDR1 SGHTA, CDR2 FQGTGA. The CDR3 is 16 amino acids. Trimming pared 6 bases from V and 0 bases from J, leaving 12 bases between. This specimen consisted of PBMCs, obtained around 45 days after the first yellow fever vaccination. The chain combines TRBV7-3 with TRBJ2-6; D is unclear. The clonotype comes from a man between 18 and 29 years old who received the YFV17D yellow fever vaccine. The CDR3 region has the DNA TGTGCCAGCAGTCGCTCCGCAGCCTCTGGGGCCAACGTCCTGACTTTC. This gives the protein CASSRSAASGANVLTF. The whole variable domain, filled in from reference TRBV7-3 and TRBJ2-6, reads GAGVSQTPSNKVTEKGKYVELRCDPISGHTALYWYRQSLGQGPEFLIYFQGTGAADDSGLPNDRFFAVRPEGSVSTLKIQRTERGDSAVYLCASSRSAASGANVLTFGAGSRLTVL.